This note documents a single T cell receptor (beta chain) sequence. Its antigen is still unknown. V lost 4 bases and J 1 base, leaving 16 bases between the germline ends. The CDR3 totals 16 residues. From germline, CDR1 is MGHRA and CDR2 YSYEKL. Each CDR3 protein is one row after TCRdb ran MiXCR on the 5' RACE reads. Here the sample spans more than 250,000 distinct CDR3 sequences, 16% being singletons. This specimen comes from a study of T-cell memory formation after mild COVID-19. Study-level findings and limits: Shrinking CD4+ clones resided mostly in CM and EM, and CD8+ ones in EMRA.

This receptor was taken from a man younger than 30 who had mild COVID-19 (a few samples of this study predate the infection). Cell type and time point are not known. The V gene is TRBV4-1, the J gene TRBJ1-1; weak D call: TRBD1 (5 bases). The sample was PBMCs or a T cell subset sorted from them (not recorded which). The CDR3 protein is CASSPLGESPNTEAFF. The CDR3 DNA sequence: TGCGCCAGCAGCCCCCTAGGGGAATCGCCGAACACTGAAGCTTTCTTT.